The entry below gives a single T cell receptor (beta chain) sequence along with its context. Its antigen is not known. Universal primer sites and UMIs were introduced during 5'RACE template-switching synthesis of TCR cDNA. A single record per CDR3 protein comes from TCRdb applying MiXCR to the 5' RACE reads. Counted here are over 300,000 distinct CDR3 sequences, about 4% occurring once; the ten biggest clones make up approximately 25%. The entry originates in a study of T cells after yellow fever vaccination. The CDR3 is 15 amino acids. J gave up 3 bases and V 6 bases, and 11 bases lay outside the gene matches. Germline CDR1 MDHEN, CDR2 SYDVKM. Findings and limits, study-wide: Post-booster samples contained most primary-vaccination clones (roughly 96% CD4, about 87% CD8).

Sequenced here: PBMCs, sampled 5 days after the yellow fever booster vaccination. The clonotype originates from a man younger than 30 who received the YFV17D yellow fever vaccine. The V call is TRBV28, the J call TRBJ2-7, with 7 bases fitting TRBD1. The CDR3 coding sequence is TGTGCCAGCAGCCTTCCCCGGACAGGAGGCTACGAGCAGTACTTC. Translation: CASSLPRTGGYEQYF.